This entry concerns a single T cell receptor (beta chain). The data are from a study of cytomegalovirus exposure and HLA in healthy donors. The PCR used 60 Vbeta and 13 Jbeta primers. The data were produced by immunoSEQ multiplex PCR, yet TCRdb's version contains in-frame clones alone and is incomplete. The sample carries more than 110,000 clones, about 82% recorded once. The CDR3 is made up of 16 amino acids. V shed 2 bases, J shed 3 bases, and the junction held 7 bases outside the gene matches. Germline CDR1 MNHNS, CDR2 SASEGT. This sequence joins TRBV6-1 and TRBJ2-3; 8 positions agree with TRBD2. Sequencing used PBMCs. This clonotype was sampled from a man in his thirties or forties in good health and CMV-seronegative. The CDR3 here is CASSERRAGVTDTQYF. The CDR3, as DNA: TGTGCCAGCAGTGAACGGCGAGCGGGGGTAACAGATACGCAGTATTTT.